These 29 T cell receptor beta chains came from one sample sequenced in a study of PD-L1 blockade in urothelial cancer (dated by TCRdb to 2017 to 2019). What the time point label conveys for this sample: pretreatment peripheral blood. The library was built by means of the immunoSEQ multiplex PCR assay. This is the immuneACCESS table as TCRdb keeps it, with only in-frame sequences that have V and J called. A part of the clones is gone; compared with another copy, unresolved V genes explain less than half, and the rest is unexplained. The sample table contains 15,000 to 20,000 clones; only one count was recorded for 70% to 90% of them. The ten largest account for roughly an eighth of the sample. The starting material was PBMCs, obtained around atezolizumab (anti-PD-L1) treatment. The receptor source for this set is a man in his 70s with urothelial cancer.

Here the CDR3 reads CASSFQGNSYEQYF. The CDR3 DNA follows: TGTGCCAGCAGCTTTCAGGGAAATTCCTACGAGCAGTACTTC. The chain recombines TRBV5-6 with TRBJ2-7; the D gene is possibly TRBD1 (5 bases). Trimming removed 2 bases at V and 1 base at J, with 10 bases between. This CDR3 is built from 14 residues. Germline loops: CDR1 SGHDT, CDR2 YYEEEE.

Here the CDR3 reads CASSLGHTAPNIQYF. The CDR3 DNA reads as TGTGCCAGCAGCTTAGGTCACACCGCTCCCAACATTCAGTACTTC. V and J are TRBV7-9 and TRBJ2-4; D remains ambiguous. This CDR3 is built from 15 residues. Germline values: CDR1 SEHNR, CDR2 FQNEAQ (reference sequence). V was shortened by 1 base and J by 7 bases, with 14 bases between the two germline ends.

The chain couples TRBV6-6 to TRBJ1-1; TRBD1 matches at 10 bases. Germline loops: CDR1 MNHNY, CDR2 SVGAGI (reference sequence). The CDR3 extends over 14 amino acids. V lost 7 bases to trimming and J lost 5 bases; unmatched junction nucleotides: 7. The CDR3 DNA follows: TGTGCCAGCAACCCGACAGGGGGCATTACTGAAGCTTTCTTT. Protein sequence: CASNPTGGITEAFF.

The CDR3 DNA reads TGTGCCAGCAGCTTAGGGGGAGGAAGGACTGAAGCTTTCTTT. Protein product: CASSLGGGRTEAFF. The chain links TRBV7-8 to TRBJ1-1; no clear D gene. Germline V gene data show CDR1 as SGHVS and CDR2 as FQNEAQ. V was shortened by 1 base and J by 5 bases, with 11 bases between the two germline ends. The CDR3 is made up of 14 amino acids.

This rearrangement joins TRBV18 to TRBJ1-5; TRBD1 agrees at 12 bases. This CDR3 is built from 15 residues. Germline V gene lookup returns CDR1 KGHSH and CDR2 LQKENI. Germline trimming cut 3 bases from V and 5 bases from J; bases unmatched to any gene: 2. CDR3 amino acids: CASSPGQGAHQPQHF. DNA for the CDR3: TGTGCCAGCTCACCGGGACAGGGGGCACATCAGCCCCAGCATTTT.

The rearrangement links TRBV4-1 to TRBJ2-7, with TRBD1 matching 10 bases. CDR1 is MGHRA and CDR2 is YSYEKL in the germline V gene. V shed 1 base and J 3 bases; nucleotides not matched to a gene: 12. CDR3 size: 18 residues. CDR3 protein: CASSQGSLIGDRGYEQYF. The DNA for the CDR3 is TGCGCCAGCAGCCAAGGTAGTCTAATCGGGGACAGGGGCTACGAGCAGTACTTC.

V is TRBV5-1 and J is TRBJ2-1, with TRBD1 matching 7 bases. The V gene's germline CDR1 is SGHRS and CDR2 YFSETQ. The CDR3 is made up of 13 amino acids. The V gene end was trimmed by 7 bases and the J gene end by 7 bases; junction bases not matched to a gene: 8. The CDR3 here is CASGYRGKNEQFF. As DNA, the CDR3 is TGCGCCAGCGGATACAGGGGAAAGAATGAGCAGTTCTTC.

This clone has just one count. The chain recombines TRBV7-9 with TRBJ2-2, with 10 bases fitting TRBD2. The V segment lost 5 bases and the J segment 0 bases; nucleotides outside the gene matches: 6. The CDR3 has 17 amino acids. Germline-derived CDR1 and CDR2 are SEHNR and FQNEAQ (reference sequence). The CDR3 sequence is CASSPKSGGANTGELFF. The CDR3 DNA reads as TGTGCCAGCAGCCCAAAAAGCGGGGGGGCGAACACCGGGGAGCTGTTTTTT.

The V and J genes are TRBV6-6 and TRBJ2-2; D gene ambiguous. Germline CDR1 reads MNHNY; CDR2 reads SVGAGI (reference sequence). The CDR3 totals 13 residues. With 2 bases removed from V and 3 bases from J, the gap between germline ends came to 4 bases. The CDR3 loop is CASSYEYTGELFF. In nucleotides, the CDR3 is TGTGCCAGCAGTTACGAGTACACCGGGGAGCTGTTTTTT.

V and J are TRBV2 and TRBJ1-5; 9 bases match TRBD1. This CDR3 is 14 amino acids long. V trimming: 6 bases; J trimming: 6 bases; junction bases outside the gene matches: 6. The germline V gene encodes CDR1 SNHLY and CDR2 FYNNEI. The CDR3 loop is CASRRTGGSQPQHF. CDR3 DNA sequence: TGTGCCAGCAGAAGAACAGGGGGCTCTCAGCCCCAGCATTTT. The full variable domain, its missing parts supplied by reference TRBV2 and TRBJ1-5, is EPEVTQTPSHQVTQMGQEVILRCVPISNHLYFYWYRQILGQKVEFLVSFYNNEISEKSEIFDDQFSVERPDGSNFTLKIRSTKLEDSAMYFCASRRTGGSQPQHFGDGTRLSIL.

The chain is built from TRBV7-8 and TRBJ1-2; D remains unclear. Germline CDR1 reads SGHVS; CDR2 reads FQNEAQ. The CDR3 has 16 amino acids. Trimming took 1 base from V and 0 from J, leaving 12 bases between them. The CDR3 DNA follows: TGTGCCAGCAGCTTAGGTATCTTATCTACTAACTATGGCTACACCTTC. Amino acid sequence: CASSLGILSTNYGYTF.

The CDR3 sequence: CASTNTGELFF. CDR3 coding DNA: TGTGCCAGCACAAACACCGGGGAGCTGTTTTTT. The chain couples TRBV6-5 to TRBJ2-2; D is uncertain. Trimming shortened V by 7 bases and J by 2 bases, and 2 bases separated the two germline ends. This CDR3 region has 11 residues. The germline CDR1 and CDR2 sequences are MNHEY and SVGAGI.

This chain joins TRBV12-5 and TRBJ2-1; 7 bases fit TRBD1. The germline V gene has CDR1 LGHNT and CDR2 FRNRAP. Germline trimming cut 7 bases from V and 2 bases from J; bases unmatched to any gene: 5. CDR3 length: 14 amino acids. CDR3 loop: CASVPGQTYNEQFF. In nucleotides, the CDR3 is TGTGCTAGTGTACCGGGACAGACCTACAATGAGCAGTTCTTC.

The chain couples TRBV13 to TRBJ2-5, with 7 bases lining up with TRBD2. Germline trimming cut 5 bases from V and 7 bases from J; bases unmatched to any gene: 16. This CDR3 region has 16 residues. The germline V gene has CDR1 PRHDT and CDR2 FYEKMQ (reference sequence). Here the CDR3 DNA reads TGTGCCAGCAGCCCTACGGGACTCGGGAGGAAAGCGACCCAGTACTTC. Translating gives CASSPTGLGRKATQYF.

The genes are TRBV19 and TRBJ2-1, with 9 bases fitting TRBD1. There are 14 residues in the CDR3. The V gene's germline CDR1 is LNHDA and CDR2 SQIVND (reference sequence). Losses at the gene ends were 4 bases for V and 7 bases for J; bases not matched to a gene: 5. The CDR3 DNA reads TGTGCCAGTAGTAGGGGGACAGGGTTGAATGAGCAGTTCTTC. Its protein product is CASSRGTGLNEQFF.

The chain combines TRBV10-3 with TRBJ1-2; D remains ambiguous. Deletions cut 0 bases from V and 3 bases from J, with 11 bases between. The CDR3 contains 15 residues. From germline, CDR1 is ENHRY and CDR2 SYGVKD. The CDR3 bases are TGTGCCATCAGTGAGTCGGAGGGAACTTACTATGGCTACACCTTC. This translates into CAISESEGTYYGYTF.

This chain uses TRBV5-4 with TRBJ2-3; 7 nucleotides align to TRBD1. Germline assignment: CDR1 SGHNT and CDR2 YYREEE (reference sequence). The CDR3 spans 15 residues. V shed 5 bases, J shed 2 bases, and the junction held 8 bases outside the gene matches. CDR3 sequence reads: CASSEDRHYTDTQYF. The CDR3 DNA follows: TGTGCCAGCAGTGAGGACAGGCATTACACAGATACGCAGTATTTT.

The chain is built from TRBV7-9 and TRBJ2-5, with 9 bases fitting TRBD2. The CDR3 extends over 14 amino acids. Per the germline V gene, CDR1 is SEHNR and CDR2 is FQNEAQ (reference sequence). J lost 3 bases, V lost 6 bases, and 5 bases had no gene match. Written as DNA, the CDR3 is TGTGCCAGCAGTTGGACTAGCGATAAAGAGACCCAGTACTTC. Residues: CASSWTSDKETQYF.

The chain couples TRBV6-1 to TRBJ1-1; 7 nucleotides align to TRBD1. The V segment lost 3 bases and the J segment 6 bases; nucleotides outside the gene matches: 7. CDR3 length: 14 amino acids. Germline V gene data show CDR1 as MNHNS and CDR2 as SASEGT. As DNA, the CDR3 is TGTGCCAGCAGTGAGACCCCCCAGGGGGCTGAAGCTTTCTTT. Its protein is CASSETPQGAEAFF.

CDR3 nucleotide sequence: TGTGCCAGCAGTTTAGGCTTAGGGGGAAATCAGCCCCAGCATTTT. This codes for CASSLGLGGNQPQHF. The chain links TRBV27 to TRBJ1-5, with D possibly matching TRBD1 (6 bases). V was pared by 2 bases and J by 4 bases, with 12 bases between. This CDR3 comprises 15 residues. The germline gives CDR1 MNHEY, CDR2 SMNVEV (reference sequence).

V is TRBV2 and J is TRBJ1-5; D is uncertain. Between the trimmed V and J ends, which lost 4 bases and 7 bases, there was a span of 8 bases. Germline V gives CDR1 SNHLY, CDR2 FYNNEI. The CDR3 covers 12 residues. The CDR3 here is CASSVEGQPQHF. The DNA for the CDR3 is TGTGCCAGCAGTGTCGAGGGCCAGCCCCAGCATTTT.

This clone occurred once. CDR3 region: CASSNQRVTQYF. The CDR3 bases are TGTGCCAGCAGTAATCAACGAGTTACGCAGTATTTT. The V and J genes are TRBV6-5 and TRBJ2-3; D gene ambiguous. With 5 bases removed from V and 8 bases from J, the gap between germline ends came to 11 bases. CDR1 is MNHEY and CDR2 is SVGAGI in the germline V gene. This CDR3 has 12 residues.

This clone was detected once. V usage is TRBV7-9 and J usage is TRBJ2-2, with 7 bases lining up with TRBD2. The CDR3 length is 14 residues. V was clipped by 5 bases and J by 4 bases; unmatched bases: 4. CDR1 and CDR2 from the germline V gene are SEHNR and FQNEAQ (reference sequence). The CDR3 is CASSERTSTGELFF. In DNA form, the CDR3 reads TGTGCCAGCAGCGAGAGGACTAGCACCGGGGAGCTGTTTTTT.

This CDR3 is CASSLTRTSNTGELFF. For the CDR3, the DNA is TGTGCCAGCAGCCTGACCAGGACATCGAACACCGGGGAGCTGTTTTTT. The rearrangement links TRBV7-9 to TRBJ2-2, with D perhaps TRBD1 (5 bases). Germline V lookup: CDR1 SEHNR, CDR2 FQNEAQ (reference sequence). The CDR3 spans 16 residues. Trimming removed 5 bases from V and 0 bases from J, with 13 bases in between. Full variable domain (missing parts from reference TRBV7-9 and TRBJ2-2): DTGVSQNPRHKITKRGQNVTFRCDPISEHNRLYWYRQTLGQGPEFLTYFQNEAQLEKSRLLSDRFSAERPKGSFSTLEIQRTEQGDSAMYLCASSLTRTSNTGELFFGEGSRLTVL.

CDR3 in amino acids: CASSRAGNNSPLHF. The CDR3 DNA sequence: TGTGCCAGCAGCCGGGCCGGGAATAATTCACCCCTCCACTTT. The rearrangement links TRBV7-9 to TRBJ1-6; unclear D gene. The CDR3 sequence is 14 residues long. The germline V gene has CDR1 SEHNR and CDR2 FQNEAQ (reference sequence). The germline V and J ends were trimmed by 5 bases and 5 bases, with 10 bases remaining between them.

J is TRBJ2-3 and V is TRBV21-1; the D call TRBD1 from the table was never checked on the DNA. TRBV21-1 is a known pseudogene. This CDR3 spans 19 amino acids. CDR3 in amino acids: CASSKKIGRGIPCTDTQYF. The DNA for the CDR3 is TGTGCCAGCAGCAAAAAGATCGGCAGGGGGATCCCCTGCACAGATACGCAGTATTTT.

J is TRBJ1-5 and V is TRBV28, with TRBD1 identical over 9 bases. Germline V gene sequence: CDR1 MDHEN, CDR2 SYDVKM. CDR3 length equals 15 residues. Trimming at V came to 2 bases and at J to 7 bases, leaving 6 bases not matched to a gene. The CDR3 nucleotides read TGTGCCAGCAGTTTAGCACAGGGGGCCAGCCAGCCCCAGCATTTT. It codes for CASSLAQGASQPQHF. The full variable domain, rest sourced from reference TRBV28 and TRBJ1-5, is DVKVTQSSRYLVKRTGEKVFLECVQDMDHENMFWYRQDPGLGLRLIYFSYDVKMKEKGDIPEGYSVSREKKERFSLILESASTNQTSMYLCASSLAQGASQPQHFGDGTRLSIL.

This clone was counted only a few times. The chain is built from TRBV5-1 and TRBJ2-7; TRBD1 agrees at 7 bases. J lost 4 bases, V lost 7 bases, and 8 bases had no gene match. This CDR3 contains 13 residues. Germline V lookup: CDR1 SGHRS, CDR2 YFSETQ. The CDR3 here is CASRRTGEYEQYF. The CDR3 region has the DNA TGCGCCAGCCGTCGGACAGGAGAGTACGAGCAGTACTTC.

The chain recombines TRBV6-5 with TRBJ2-2; no clear D. Germline V gene sequence: CDR1 MNHEY, CDR2 SVGAGI. The CDR3 sequence is 13 residues long. The ends were cut back, 5 bases at V and 6 bases at J, with 10 bases in the middle. For the CDR3, the DNA is TGTGCCAGCAGTCCTCTCCGTGCCGGGGAGCTGTTTTTT. Encoded protein: CASSPLRAGELFF.